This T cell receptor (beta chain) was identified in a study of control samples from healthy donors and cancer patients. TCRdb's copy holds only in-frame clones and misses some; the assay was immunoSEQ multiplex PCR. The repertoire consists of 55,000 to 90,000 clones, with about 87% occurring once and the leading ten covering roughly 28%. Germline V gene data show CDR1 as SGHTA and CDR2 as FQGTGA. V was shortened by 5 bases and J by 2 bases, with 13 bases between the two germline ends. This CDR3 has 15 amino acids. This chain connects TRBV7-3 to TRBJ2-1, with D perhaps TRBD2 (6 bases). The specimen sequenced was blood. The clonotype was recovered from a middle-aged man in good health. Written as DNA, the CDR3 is TGTGCCAGCAGCACGTCCGGGACTGCCTACAATGAGCAGTTCTTC. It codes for CASSTSGTAYNEQFF.